This passage covers 14 T cell receptor beta chains from one sample sequenced in a study of early T cells in non-severe SARS-CoV-2 infection. Via MiXCR, TCRdb re-called the 5' RACE reads, giving one row per CDR3 protein. The table records 50,000 to 75,000 distinct CDR3 sequences, about 11% of them present only once. This specimen consisted of whole blood, obtained at baseline. These receptors were obtained from an adult who was a healthcare worker with PCR-confirmed SARS-CoV-2 infection or an uninfected control (not recorded which). The donor label of this sample is uncertain.

This clonotype was recorded many times. The rearrangement joins TRBV28 to TRBJ2-7; 10 nucleotides agree with TRBD2. V lost 4 bases to trimming and J lost 2 bases; unmatched junction nucleotides: 8. The CDR3 runs to 16 residues. CDR1 and CDR2 from the germline V gene are MDHEN and SYDVKM. The CDR3 region has the DNA TGTGCCAGCAGTTCGGGGACTAGCGCTTCTCCCTACGAGCAGTACGTC. It is translated as CASSSGTSASPYEQYV.

This clonotype was seen only a few times. This rearrangement joins TRBV9 to TRBJ1-6; 12 positions agree with TRBD1. The CDR3 loop spans 15 amino acids. V trimming: 7 bases; J trimming: 5 bases; junction bases outside the gene matches: 4. Germline CDR1 is SGDLS and CDR2 is YYNGEE. The CDR3 nucleotides are TGTGCCAGCGGGACAGGGGGCGTAAATAATTCACCCCTCCACTTT. This gives the protein CASGTGGVNNSPLHF.

This clonotype was observed at least ten times. The V and J genes are TRBV2 and TRBJ2-1; 12 bases line up with TRBD2. Germline CDR1 SNHLY, CDR2 FYNNEI. CDR3 length: 15 residues. Trimming cost V 6 bases and J 6 bases; bases outside gene matches: 6. CDR3 residues: CASRPTSGGPNEQFF. In nucleotides, the CDR3 is TGTGCCAGCAGACCCACTAGCGGGGGGCCCAATGAGCAGTTCTTC.

The gene calls are TRBV24-1 and TRBJ2-1; possible D gene TRBD2, 5 bases. The CDR3 has 14 residues. Germline assignment: CDR1 KGHDR and CDR2 SFDVKD. V gave up 3 bases and J gave up 6 bases, with 11 bases separating them. The CDR3, as DNA: TGTGCCACCAGTGATCGGGGTAAAAGCAATGAGCAGTTCTTC. Translating it yields CATSDRGKSNEQFF.

In this sample, this clonotype turned up many times. The genes are TRBV2 and TRBJ2-5; 15 bases line up with TRBD2. This CDR3 is built from 15 residues. Germline V gives CDR1 SNHLY, CDR2 FYNNEI. Trimming at V came to 6 bases and at J to 7 bases, leaving 6 bases not matched to a gene. This CDR3 is CASSQGLAGGGTQYF. The CDR3 coding sequence is TGTGCCAGCAGCCAGGGACTAGCGGGGGGCGGGACCCAGTACTTC.

In this sample, this clonotype turned up a few times. The chain has TRBV6-1 and TRBJ2-2; no clear D gene. V gave up 4 bases and J gave up 0 bases, with 6 bases separating them. The length of the CDR3 is 14 residues. The germline V gene has CDR1 MNHNS and CDR2 SASEGT. The CDR3 coding sequence is TGTGCCAGCAGTGGGGTAGCGAACACCGGGGAGCTGTTTTTT. Protein sequence: CASSGVANTGELFF.

This chain connects TRBV9 to TRBJ2-7; no firm D call. V lost 4 bases to trimming and J lost 5 bases, with 19 bases between them. There are 15 residues in the CDR3. CDR1 is SGDLS and CDR2 is YYNGEE in the germline V gene. CDR3 in DNA: TGTGCCAGCAGCCCTAAAAACCTACAGACCCACGAGCAGTACGTC. Protein sequence: CASSPKNLQTHEQYV.

J is TRBJ2-3 and V is TRBV10-1, with D possibly matching TRBD1 (5 bases). V gave up 4 bases and J gave up 4 bases, with 21 bases separating them. Germline values: CDR1 WNHNN, CDR2 SYGVQD (reference sequence). The CDR3 is made up of 17 amino acids. CDR3 DNA: TGCGCCAGCAGTGGACCGCCGGGCAAAAGGGGATCAGATACGCAGTATTTT. Protein product: CASSGPPGKRGSDTQYF.

The chain combines TRBV6-6 with TRBJ1-5, with TRBD1 matching 7 bases. The CDR3 is made up of 17 amino acids. Germline loops: CDR1 MNHNY, CDR2 SVGAGI (reference sequence). The V gene end was trimmed by 6 bases and the J gene end by 2 bases; junction bases not matched to a gene: 13. CDR3 sequence: CASSPGGWRGRNQPQHF. For the CDR3, the DNA is TGTGCCAGCAGCCCAGGGGGATGGAGGGGACGCAATCAGCCCCAGCATTTT.

This chain joins TRBV3-1 and TRBJ1-2; D is undetermined. V was shortened by 3 bases and J by 7 bases, with 9 bases between the two germline ends. Germline CDR1 reads LGHDT; CDR2 reads YNNKEL (reference sequence). The CDR3 extends over 12 amino acids. Here the CDR3 DNA reads TGTGCCAGCAGCCAGGGATCGCTTGGCTACACCTTC. Its protein is CASSQGSLGYTF.

The chain links TRBV11-2 to TRBJ1-3, with a possible D match to TRBD1 (5 bases). V was pared by 4 bases and J by 6 bases, with 19 bases between. The CDR3 totals 16 residues. Germline CDR1 reads SGHAT; CDR2 reads FQNNGV. In DNA, the CDR3 is TGTGCCAGCAGCTGGGGACGAGGGAGTGCTGAAAACACCATATATTTT. Translation: CASSWGRGSAENTIYF.

The CDR3 DNA sequence: TGCGCCAGCAGCTTGGTCGGCTCCCGAACCGGGGAGCTGTTTTTT. Translating it yields CASSLVGSRTGELFF. The V and J genes are TRBV5-1 and TRBJ2-2, with unresolved D. This CDR3 region has 15 residues. Trimming removed 0 bases from V and 5 bases from J, with 11 bases in between. CDR1 and CDR2 from the germline V gene are SGHRS and YFSETQ.

The rearrangement links TRBV19 to TRBJ1-5; 8 bases fit TRBD1. In germline, CDR1 is LNHDA, CDR2 SQIVND (reference sequence). The CDR3 is made up of 14 amino acids. J was trimmed by 5 bases and V by 5 bases; bases with no gene match: 5. The CDR3 spells CASSQGAYDQPQHF. The CDR3 DNA is TGTGCCAGTAGTCAGGGGGCGTACGATCAGCCCCAGCATTTT.

Many counts were recorded for this clonotype. A junction boundary mismatches the germline segment, possibly from a read error. This sequence joins TRBV12-3 or TRBV12-4 and TRBJ1-2, with unresolved D. The CDR3 is 11 amino acids. The CDR3 sequence is CAGRLNYGYTF. As DNA, the CDR3 is TGTGCCGGCAGGTTAAACTATGGCTACACCTTC.